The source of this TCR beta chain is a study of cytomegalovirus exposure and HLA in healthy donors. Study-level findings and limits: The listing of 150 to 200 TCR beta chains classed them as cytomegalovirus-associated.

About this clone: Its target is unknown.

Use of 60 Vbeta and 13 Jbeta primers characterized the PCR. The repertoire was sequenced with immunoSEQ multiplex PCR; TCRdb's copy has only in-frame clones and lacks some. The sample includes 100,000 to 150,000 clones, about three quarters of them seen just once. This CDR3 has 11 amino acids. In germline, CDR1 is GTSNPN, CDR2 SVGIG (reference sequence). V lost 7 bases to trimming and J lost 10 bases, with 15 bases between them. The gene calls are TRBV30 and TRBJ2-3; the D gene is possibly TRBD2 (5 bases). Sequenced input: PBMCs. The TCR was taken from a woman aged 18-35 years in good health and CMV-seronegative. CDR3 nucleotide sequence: TGTGCCTCCCATACTAGTGTTGCGCAGTATTTT. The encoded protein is CASHTSVAQYF.